These 8 T cell receptor beta chains were sequenced from one sample in a study of cytomegalovirus exposure and HLA in healthy donors. The PCR employed 60 Vbeta primers together with 13 Jbeta primers. Method: immunoSEQ multiplex PCR; TCRdb's copy keeps in-frame clones and lacks some. The sample contains around 190,000 clones, around 77% of which appear only once. The sample consisted of PBMCs. The receptors originated from a man aged 60-69 years in good health and CMV-seronegative.

This clone occurred once. V gene TRBV6-5 combines with J gene TRBJ1-1; D might be TRBD1 (5 bases). Germline CDR1 reads MNHEY; CDR2 reads SVGAGI. The germline V and J ends were trimmed by 0 bases and 0 bases, with 5 bases remaining between them. This CDR3 is built from 14 residues. The CDR3 loop is CASSYSGVNTEAFF. The CDR3 nucleotides are TGTGCCAGCAGTTACTCAGGGGTGAACACTGAAGCTTTCTTT.

For this clone: One junction end does not reproduce the germline sequence, and a read error may be involved. This chain joins TRBV6-5 and TRBJ1-5, with D hard to call. CDR3 size: 13 residues. Germline values: CDR1 MNHEY, CDR2 SVGAGI. CDR3 nucleotides: TGTGCCAGCAGTTACAGAGGGAATCAGCCCCAGAATTTT. Amino acids: CASSYRGNQPQNF.

The J gene is TRBJ2-5, the V gene TRBV5-1, with D uncertain. The length of the CDR3 is 14 residues. V lost 4 bases and J lost 2, with 12 bases in between. From germline, CDR1 is SGHRS and CDR2 YFSETQ. This chain's CDR3 is CASSGSTAQETQYF. The CDR3 DNA reads as TGCGCCAGCAGCGGATCTACAGCACAAGAGACCCAGTACTTC.

This clone was seen a single time. This rearrangement joins TRBV5-8 to TRBJ1-6; D remains ambiguous. The CDR3 is made up of 15 amino acids. In germline, CDR1 is SGHTS, CDR2 YDEGEE. V lost 3 bases and J 0 bases, leaving 7 bases between the germline ends. CDR3 amino acids: CASSSSVSYNSPLHF. The CDR3 region has the DNA TGTGCCAGCAGCTCCTCGGTCTCCTATAATTCACCCCTCCACTTT.

The chain uses TRBV6-5 and TRBJ1-1, with TRBD1 matching 12 bases. From germline, CDR1 is MNHEY and CDR2 SVGAGI. The CDR3 is made up of 15 amino acids. J gave up 11 bases and V 4 bases, and 11 bases lay outside the gene matches. The CDR3 region is CASSSPGQGAFRAFF. CDR3 DNA sequence: TGTGCCAGCAGTTCACCGGGACAGGGGGCCTTCCGGGCTTTCTTT.

The chain is built from TRBV19 and TRBJ1-1; possible D gene TRBD1, 5 bases. The length of the CDR3 is 14 residues. V lost 2 bases to trimming and J lost 6 bases, with 13 bases between them. Looked up from germline, CDR1 is LNHDA and CDR2 is SQIVND (reference sequence). The CDR3 loop reads CASSIRGGQAEAFF. CDR3 nucleotide sequence: TGTGCCAGTAGTATAAGGGGAGGCCAAGCTGAAGCTTTCTTT.

V gene TRBV5-4 combines with J gene TRBJ1-1; D is uncertain. V lost 4 bases to trimming and J lost 4 bases, with 14 bases between them. Germline V CDR1 and CDR2: SGHNT, YYREEE (reference sequence). The length of the CDR3 is 14 residues. The CDR3 region is CASSSNPPATEAFF. CDR3 DNA: TGTGCCAGCAGCAGCAACCCACCTGCCACTGAAGCTTTCTTT. Full variable domain (outside the CDR3, taken from reference TRBV5-4 and TRBJ1-1): ETGVTQSPTHLIKTRGQQVTLRCSSQSGHNTVSWYQQALGQGPQFIFQYYREEENGRGNFPPRFSGLQFPNYSSELNVNALELDDSALYLCASSSNPPATEAFFGQGTRLTVV.

This chain uses TRBV30 with TRBJ1-5, with D tentatively TRBD1 (5 bases). This CDR3 has 18 amino acids. Germline assignment: CDR1 GTSNPN and CDR2 SVGIG (reference sequence). V lost 2 bases, J lost 1 base, and 21 bases lay in between. The CDR3 bases are TGTGCCTGGAGTTCGGGCATTCACGGGGAGGGGAGCAATCAGCCCCAGCATTTT. It yields the protein CAWSSGIHGEGSNQPQHF.